A single T cell receptor (beta chain) is shown here with its context. The CDR3 length is 14 residues. J was trimmed by 2 bases and V by 6 bases; bases with no gene match: 4. CDR1 and CDR2 (germline): ENHRY, SYGVKD. This sample was taken from a study of blood T cell repertoires in COVID-19. For the study at large: Sites across the United States, Italy and Spain contributed samples from acute and convalescent COVID-19. PBMCs, B-cell-depleted T cells, or T cells provided the cDNA or gDNA that made up the material.

Assay: immunoSEQ multiplex PCR; the TCRdb copy retains only in-frame clones and omits some. The sample carries fewer than 100,000 clones, over 75% recorded once. The chain uses TRBV10-3 and TRBJ2-3; TRBD2 matches at 8 bases. The clonotype was recovered from a man between 60 and 75 years old with acute or convalescent COVID-19. The sequencing sample was made of peripheral blood. Here the CDR3 DNA reads TGTGCCATCAGAAACGGGGGGGCCACAGATACGCAGTATTTT. Translated, it gives CAIRNGGATDTQYF.